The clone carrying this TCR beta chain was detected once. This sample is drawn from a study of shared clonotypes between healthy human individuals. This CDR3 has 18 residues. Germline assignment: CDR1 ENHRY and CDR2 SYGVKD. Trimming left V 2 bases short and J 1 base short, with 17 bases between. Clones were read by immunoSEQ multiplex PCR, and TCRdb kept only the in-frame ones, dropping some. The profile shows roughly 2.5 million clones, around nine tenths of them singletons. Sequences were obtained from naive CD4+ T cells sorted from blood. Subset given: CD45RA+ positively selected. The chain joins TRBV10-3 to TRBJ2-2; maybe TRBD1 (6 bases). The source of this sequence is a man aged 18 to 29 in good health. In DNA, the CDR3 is TGTGCCATCAGTGAGATTCTAGGGGGACGGGGGAACACCGGGGAGCTGTTTTTT. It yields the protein CAISEILGGRGNTGELFF.